This entry features one T cell receptor (beta chain) sequence. Its antigen is unknown. The data are from a study of T cell responses to AZD1222 COVID-19 vaccine. General study findings and limits: Donors in the cohort were predominantly white British and more often female, and clonal diversity was possibly underestimated. Regions 160-218 and 743-854 dominated among vaccine-associated CD4 TCRs spanning spike. A rise in Spike-specific TCR breadth and depth followed two AZD1222 doses.

The method was immunoSEQ multiplex PCR; TCRdb's version includes in-frame clones alone and lacks a portion of them. The repertoire has about 81,000 clones, about 91% of them found once; the top ten carry 5% to 5.5%. This receptor was obtained from an adult in good health. The sample consisted of peripheral blood, taken on day 0 of AZD1222 vaccination.

The CDR3 reads CASSSGTSGSKSYNEQFF. In DNA form, the CDR3 reads TGTGCCAGCAGCTCCGGGACTAGCGGGAGTAAATCCTACAATGAGCAGTTCTTC. V gene TRBV7-3 combines with J gene TRBJ2-1; 14 nucleotides align to TRBD2. Germline-derived CDR1 and CDR2 are SGHTA and FQGTGA. The CDR3 has 18 residues. The V and J ends lost 4 bases and 1 base, in that order; junction bases with no gene match: 6.